The 13 T cell receptor beta chains reported below all come from one sample, sequenced in a study of blood T cells in healthy people across ages (dated by TCRdb to between 2014 and 2016). Receptor libraries were prepared by 5' RACE. Sequencing took place on an Illumina HiSeq 2500. A second PCR of roughly 6 to 12 cycles was performed with a sample-barcoded 5' primer and a J-beta primer mix. TCRdb reprocessing: public reads trimmed at Q25 with fastp, clones called with MiXCR, in-frame beta chains kept. One record per CDR3 amino acid sequence lists the most common genes and DNA. Within this sample are 600,000 or so distinct CDR3 sequences, with less than 60% of them counted one time only. Around 24% of the sample comes from the top ten. What was sequenced was blood. The receptors stem from an elderly man in good health.

This clonotype was observed once. The chain links TRBV12-3 or TRBV12-4 to TRBJ1-1; D remains unclear. This CDR3 comprises 14 residues. V was cut by 3 bases and J by 0 bases, with 8 bases left in between. The CDR3 DNA is TGTGCCAGCAGTTTGAACACCATGAACACTGAAGCTTTCTTT. Protein: CASSLNTMNTEAFF.

This clonotype was observed at least ten times. The genes are TRBV6-5 and TRBJ2-5; possibly TRBD2 for D (5 bases). The germline V gene encodes CDR1 MNHEY and CDR2 SVGAGI. The CDR3 consists of 14 residues. Trimming cost V 4 bases and J 4 bases, with 13 bases left between them. CDR3 sequence: CASSSRVGRETQYF. The CDR3 DNA is TGTGCCAGCAGTTCCCGGGTGGGGAGAGAGACCCAGTACTTC.

V gene TRBV4-3 combines with J gene TRBJ2-1; 10 bases fit TRBD2. CDR3 length: 15 amino acids. The V and J ends lost 4 bases and 7 bases, in that order; junction bases with no gene match: 7. Germline V gives CDR1 LGHNA, CDR2 YSLEER. The DNA for the CDR3 is TGCGCCAGCAGCCGCGAGAGCGGGGGGGGAAATGAGCAGTTCTTC. The encoded protein is CASSRESGGGNEQFF.

This clonotype has just a few counts. The chain combines TRBV7-2 with TRBJ2-3, with 10 bases that match TRBD2. Looked up from germline, CDR1 is SGHTA and CDR2 is FQGNSA. CDR3 size: 16 residues. The ends lost 1 base at V and 2 bases at J; junction bases unmatched: 3. The CDR3 region has the DNA TGTGCCAGCAGCTTAGGGGGACTAGCGACCACAGATACGCAGTATTTT. Its protein product is CASSLGGLATTDTQYF.

Details on this clonotype: This may be a read error: a much more frequent sequence differs by one nucleotide. V and J are TRBV6-5 and TRBJ2-5, with 8 nucleotides matching TRBD1. The CDR3 has 17 residues. Germline values: CDR1 MNHEY, CDR2 SVGAGI. V lost 0 bases, J lost 11 bases, and 17 bases stayed unmatched. The CDR3: CASSYSPGGRGLNEQYF. The CDR3 region has the DNA TGTGCCAGCAGTTACTCGCCCGGGGGCAGGGGGCTAAATGAGCAGTACTTC.

This clonotype was seen a handful of times. The chain combines TRBV27 with TRBJ2-5; D ambiguous. The germline CDR1 and CDR2 sequences are MNHEY and SMNVEV (reference sequence). Trimming removed 0 bases from V and 4 bases from J, with 12 bases in between. CDR3 length: 15 amino acids. CDR3 sequence: CASSLSSVWGETQYF. The CDR3 coding sequence is TGTGCCAGCAGTTTATCCTCAGTCTGGGGAGAGACCCAGTACTTC.

The chain employs TRBV20-1 and TRBJ2-7; D is possibly TRBD1 (6 bases). The ends were cut back, 5 bases at V and 0 bases at J, with 14 bases in the middle. CDR1 DFQATT and CDR2 SNEGSKA come from the germline V gene (reference sequence). The CDR3 length is 14 residues. The CDR3 bases are TGCAGTGCTGCCCCGACAGGATTCTCCTACGAGCAGTACTTC. This translates into CSAAPTGFSYEQYF.

This clonotype came up a few times. The chain carries TRBV20-1 and TRBJ2-5; 9 bases are a match to TRBD2. This CDR3 has 14 residues. V trimming: 6 bases; J trimming: 3 bases; junction bases outside the gene matches: 8. Germline-derived CDR1 and CDR2 are DFQATT and SNEGSKA (reference sequence). As DNA, the CDR3 is TGCAGTGCCCCCCGCGGGGGGGCGAAAGAGACCCAGTACTTC. Translation: CSAPRGGAKETQYF.

The chain is built from TRBV29-1 and TRBJ2-1, with a weak D call TRBD2 (5 bases). V lost 3 bases, J lost 4 bases, and 10 bases lay in between. CDR3 length equals 13 residues. Germline V gene data show CDR1 as SQVTM and CDR2 as ANQGSEA. The DNA of the CDR3 is TGCAGCGTTGAGGGGAGAGTTTACAATGAGCAGTTCTTC. Protein sequence: CSVEGRVYNEQFF.

Concerning this clonotype: A read error may explain this, as a much larger clone is one base away. V usage is TRBV6-5 and J usage is TRBJ1-4; D is perhaps TRBD1 (5 bases). From germline, CDR1 is MNHEY and CDR2 SVGAGI. The CDR3 is 14 amino acids. The CDR3 nucleotides read TGTTCCAGCAGCCTCCGGGTCAACGGGGGTGAACTGTTTTTT. The encoded protein is CSSSLRVNGGELFF.

The gene calls are TRBV9 and TRBJ2-5; 7 bases map to TRBD2. From germline, CDR1 is SGDLS and CDR2 YYNGEE. With 0 bases clipped from V and 11 bases from J, the junction kept 10 bases outside the gene matches. The CDR3 has 14 residues. CDR3 bases: TGTGCCAGCAGCGTAGAAGCCCCGGGGGGTGAGCAGTACTTC. This gives the protein CASSVEAPGGEQYF.

The chain carries TRBV7-2 and TRBJ2-5, with D unclear. CDR3 length: 14 amino acids. In germline, CDR1 is SGHTA, CDR2 FQGNSA. V was trimmed by 5 bases and J by 5 bases, leaving 15 bases between them. In DNA form, the CDR3 reads TGTGCCAGCAGCCCCGCGACTCCCCGGGAGACCCAGTACTTC. It is translated as CASSPATPRETQYF.

The CDR3 nucleotides read TGTGCCAGCAGCCTCGACCCTGACAGGGCCTCAACCGGGGAGCTGTTTTTT. This sequence encodes CASSLDPDRASTGELFF. The V call is TRBV5-5, the J call TRBJ2-2, with 7 bases identical to TRBD1. After removal of 4 bases from V and 5 bases from J, the junction contained 14 bases not matched to a gene. The CDR3 is 17 amino acids. Per the germline V gene, CDR1 is SGHKS and CDR2 is YYEKEE (reference sequence).